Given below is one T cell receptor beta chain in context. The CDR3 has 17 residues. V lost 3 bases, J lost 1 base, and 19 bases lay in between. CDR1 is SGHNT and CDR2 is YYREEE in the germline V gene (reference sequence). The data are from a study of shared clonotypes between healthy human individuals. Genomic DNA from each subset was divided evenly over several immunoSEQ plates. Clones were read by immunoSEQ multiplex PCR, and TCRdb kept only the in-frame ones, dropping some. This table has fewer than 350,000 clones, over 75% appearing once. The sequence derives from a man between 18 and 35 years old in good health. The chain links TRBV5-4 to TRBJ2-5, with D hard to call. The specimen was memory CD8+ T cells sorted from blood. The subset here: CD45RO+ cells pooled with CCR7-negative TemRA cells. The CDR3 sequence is CASSSLGVQVFQETQYF. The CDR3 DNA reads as TGTGCCAGCAGCTCTTTGGGCGTACAAGTTTTCCAAGAGACCCAGTACTTC.